This entry lists 13 T cell receptor beta chains sequenced from one sample in a study of neurological immune-mediated disorders. TCRdb called the 5' RACE reads again in MiXCR, with one record for every CDR3 protein. The data contain around 70,000 distinct CDR3 sequences, 2.5% to 4% of them singletons. The sample consisted of PBMCs. These receptor sequences come from a woman aged 45 to 65 with multiple sclerosis.

The sample holds many counts of this clonotype. The chain carries TRBV7-2 and TRBJ2-3; D call uncertain. The CDR3 is 13 amino acids. With 1 base removed from V and 0 bases from J, the gap between germline ends came to 2 bases. Germline V gene sequence: CDR1 SGHTA, CDR2 FQGNSA. Here the CDR3 DNA reads TGTGCCAGCAGCTTAGTGAGCACAGATACGCAGTATTTT. Its protein is CASSLVSTDTQYF.

The CDR3 region is CSADRFGEQYF. The CDR3 bases are TGCAGTGCCGACAGGTTCGGGGAGCAGTACTTC. The chain carries TRBV20-1 and TRBJ2-7; perhaps TRBD1 as D (6 bases). Trimming took off 6 bases at V and 7 bases at J, with 13 bases between the two ends. This CDR3 is built from 11 residues. Germline CDR1 is DFQATT and CDR2 is SNEGSKA (reference sequence).

This clonotype was recorded many times. The DNA for the CDR3 is TGTGCCATCGGGTTGTCCAGGGGGGCCGATACGCAGTATTTT. Translating gives CAIGLSRGADTQYF. The chain joins TRBV10-3 to TRBJ2-3; D possibly corresponds to TRBD1 (7 bases). CDR3 length: 14 residues. Between the trimmed V and J ends, which lost 8 bases and 6 bases, there was a span of 18 bases. CDR1 ENHRY and CDR2 SYGVKD come from the germline V gene.

Ten or more counts support this clonotype. The chain combines TRBV5-1 with TRBJ2-7; D not certain. Germline V gives CDR1 SGHRS, CDR2 YFSETQ. The germline V and J ends were trimmed by 1 base and 7 bases, with 9 bases remaining between them. The CDR3 is made up of 12 amino acids. CDR3 sequence: CASSLTVGEQYF. For the CDR3, the DNA is TGCGCCAGCAGCTTGACAGTGGGAGAGCAGTACTTC.

This clonotype was found many times. J is TRBJ2-3 and V is TRBV4-1, with 7 bases aligning to TRBD2. This CDR3 spans 15 amino acids. Germline assignment: CDR1 MGHRA and CDR2 YSYEKL. With V trimmed by 0 bases and J by 6 bases, 6 bases remained unmatched. CDR3 amino acids: CASSQDRTSADTQYF. Here the CDR3 DNA reads TGCGCCAGCAGCCAAGATCGGACTAGTGCGGATACGCAGTATTTT.

At least ten counts were recorded for this clonotype. The genes are TRBV5-1 and TRBJ2-7, with 8 bases matching TRBD2. The CDR3 length is 14 residues. Germline-derived CDR1 and CDR2 are SGHRS and YFSETQ. The V and J ends lost 2 bases and 1 base, in that order; junction bases with no gene match: 2. The CDR3 spells CASSFSGRSYEQYF. The CDR3 region has the DNA TGCGCCAGCAGCTTCAGCGGGAGATCCTACGAGCAGTACTTC.

This clonotype has ten or more counts. This chain connects TRBV5-1 to TRBJ1-5; 12 positions match TRBD1. The germline V gene has CDR1 SGHRS and CDR2 YFSETQ. The CDR3 is 16 amino acids. V trimming: 4 bases; J trimming: 4 bases; junction bases outside the gene matches: 6. CDR3 in DNA: TGCGCCAGCAGCACTGGGACAGGGGGCTCAAATCAGCCCCAGCATTTT. The encoded protein is CASSTGTGGSNQPQHF.

This clonotype was detected many times. V is TRBV20-1 and J is TRBJ2-1, with D hard to call. Germline CDR1 and CDR2: DFQATT and SNEGSKA (reference sequence). Trimming removed 2 bases at V and 6 bases at J, with 26 bases between. The CDR3 is 18 amino acids. The CDR3 DNA sequence: TGCAGTGCTAGACCTTCGGCGGCAGGCGATCTCGGCAGCAATGAGCAGTTCTTC. Its translation: CSARPSAAGDLGSNEQFF.

This clonotype was seen repeatedly, ten times or more. The V and J genes are TRBV27 and TRBJ2-1, with D unclear. Looked up from germline, CDR1 is MNHEY and CDR2 is SMNVEV (reference sequence). V gave up 7 bases and J gave up 3 bases, with 16 bases separating them. The CDR3 contains 15 residues. Written as DNA, the CDR3 is TGTGCCAGCATGGGTGGGTTGAGTTTCTACAATGAGCAGTTCTTC. Protein: CASMGGLSFYNEQFF.

At least ten counts were recorded for this clonotype. This rearrangement joins TRBV20-1 to TRBJ2-3, with D possibly TRBD2 on 6 matching bases. The CDR3 sequence is 13 residues long. V shed 1 base and J shed 3 bases, with 8 bases lying between them. Germline-derived CDR1 and CDR2 are DFQATT and SNEGSKA (reference sequence). The DNA of the CDR3 is TGCAGTGCTAGAGGTAGCGGAACAGATACGCAGTATTTT. As protein: CSARGSGTDTQYF.

This clonotype was seen at least ten times. V is TRBV7-6 and J is TRBJ1-1; D unresolved. With 5 bases removed from V and 5 bases from J, the gap between germline ends came to 12 bases. The CDR3 sequence is 13 residues long. The germline V gene encodes CDR1 SGHVS and CDR2 FNYEAQ. CDR3 in DNA: TGTGCCAGCAGCGAGTACCGGGGAACTGAAGCTTTCTTT. It translates to CASSEYRGTEAFF.

This clonotype was seen repeatedly, ten times or more. The rearrangement uses TRBV6-2 or TRBV6-3 and TRBJ1-2, with TRBD1 as a possible D gene (5 bases). CDR3 length: 14 amino acids. CDR1 MNHEY and CDR2 SVGEGT come from the germline V gene. The V and J ends lost 5 bases and 8 bases respectively, with 18 bases between them. CDR3 bases: TGTGCCAGCAGTCCCGGGACTGTTGGAAGGGGCTACACCTTC. It specifies CASSPGTVGRGYTF.

This clonotype was seen repeatedly, ten times or more. This chain connects TRBV7-2 to TRBJ2-7; the D gene is possibly TRBD2 (7 bases). This CDR3 spans 13 amino acids. Germline V CDR1 and CDR2: SGHTA, FQGNSA. V was shortened by 6 bases and J by 8 bases, with 17 bases between the two germline ends. The CDR3 region has the DNA TGTGCCAGCAGTTCCGGTCCGGGGGGCAAGCAGTACGTC. It specifies CASSSGPGGKQYV.